This TCR beta chain emerged from a study of blood T cells in healthy people across ages. General study results and limits: Not knowing donor CMV status may have confounded expanded clonotype changes.

Combining a sample-barcoded 5' primer with a J-beta primer mix, a second PCR ran for roughly 7 to 12 cycles. TCRdb reanalysed the 5' RACE reads using MiXCR and keeps one entry per CDR3 protein. Of roughly 800,000 distinct CDR3 sequences in the sample, 58% were seen once. Notes on this clonotype: Its antigen is currently unknown. One end of the junction fails to match germline, which may point to a read error.

The CDR3 has 14 amino acids. All donors came from Russia, were Caucasian and healthy, and spanned ages about 6 to 100. Every sample yielded at least 6 million isolated PBMCs. This sequence was found in a man aged 25-45 years in good health. The chain is built from TRBV12-3 or TRBV12-4 and TRBJ2-4; no clear D gene. The material sequenced was blood. CDR3 sequence reads: CANSLALAKNIQYF. The CDR3 DNA reads as TGTGCCAACAGTTTAGCTTTAGCCAAAAACATTCAGTACTTC.